This T cell receptor (beta chain) was recorded in a study of graft-versus-host responses after intestinal transplantation. Study summary: The whole recipient group had anti-thymocyte globulin induction followed by tacrolimus and steroids for roughly 3 years. General study points: GvH clones detected in recipient marrow included some appearing first in ileum or blood.

Assay: immunoSEQ multiplex PCR; the TCRdb copy retains only in-frame clones and omits some. The sample has approximately 14,000 clones; over 70% are singletons. The CDR3 spans 14 residues. Looked up from germline, CDR1 is SGHVS and CDR2 is FNYEAQ. Trimming took 4 bases from V and 3 from J; bases not matched to a gene: 3. Graft material was processed, releasing intraepithelial and lamina propria lymphocytes. Turning to this clone: Antigen unknown.

This receptor was obtained from a human patient who received an intestinal transplant, so some T cells may come from the graft donor. The sequences come from ileum tissue, collected 16 days after intestinal transplant. The chain is built from TRBV7-6 and TRBJ2-5; 9 positions match TRBD2. The CDR3 reads CASSSLAGKETQYF. The CDR3 DNA is TGTGCCAGCAGCTCTCTAGCGGGGAAAGAGACCCAGTACTTC.